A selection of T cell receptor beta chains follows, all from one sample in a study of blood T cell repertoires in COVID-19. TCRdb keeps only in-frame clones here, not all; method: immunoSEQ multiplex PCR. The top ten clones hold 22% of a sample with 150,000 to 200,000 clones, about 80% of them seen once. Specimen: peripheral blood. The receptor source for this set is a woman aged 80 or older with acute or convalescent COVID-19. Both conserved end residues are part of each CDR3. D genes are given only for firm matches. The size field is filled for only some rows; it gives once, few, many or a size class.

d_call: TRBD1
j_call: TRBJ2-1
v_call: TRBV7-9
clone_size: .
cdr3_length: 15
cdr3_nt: TGTGCCAGCAGCAAACAGGGGAGTTGGAACAATGAGCAGTTCTTC
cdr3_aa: CASSKQGSWNNEQFF

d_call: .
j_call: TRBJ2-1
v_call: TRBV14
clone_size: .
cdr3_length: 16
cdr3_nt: TGTGCCAGCAGCCCCCTAGCCTCCATACCCTACAATGAGCAGTTCTTC
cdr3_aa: CASSPLASIPYNEQFF

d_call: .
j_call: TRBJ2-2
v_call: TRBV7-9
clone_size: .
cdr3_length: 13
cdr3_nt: TGTGCCAGCAGCATCTACGACACCGGGGAGCTGTTTTTT
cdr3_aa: CASSIYDTGELFF

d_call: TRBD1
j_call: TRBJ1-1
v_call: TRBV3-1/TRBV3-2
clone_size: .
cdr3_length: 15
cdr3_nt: TGTGCCAGCAGCCAAGCCCTGACAGGGAGCACTGAAGCTTTCTTT
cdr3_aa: CASSQALTGSTEAFF

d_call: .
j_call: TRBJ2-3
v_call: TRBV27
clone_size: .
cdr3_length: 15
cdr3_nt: TGTGCCAGCAGTTTCGGGTATGCAAGAGTCGATACGCAGTATTTT
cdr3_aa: CASSFGYARVDTQYF

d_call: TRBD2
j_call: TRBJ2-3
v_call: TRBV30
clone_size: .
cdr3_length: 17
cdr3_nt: TGTGCCTGGTTTTCCCCAACTAGCGGGGGAGGGTCAGATACGCAGTATTTT
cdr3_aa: CAWFSPTSGGGSDTQYF

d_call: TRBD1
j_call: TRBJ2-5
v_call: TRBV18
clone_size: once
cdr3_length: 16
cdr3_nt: TGTGCCAGCTCACCACCGAAGGGGAGACAGGGAGAGACCCAGTACTTC
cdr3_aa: CASSPPKGRQGETQYF

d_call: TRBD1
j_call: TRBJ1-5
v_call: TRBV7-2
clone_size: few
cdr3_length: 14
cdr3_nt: TGTGCCAGCAGCCGGGACAGGGACCATCAGCCCCAGCATTTT
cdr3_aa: CASSRDRDHQPQHF

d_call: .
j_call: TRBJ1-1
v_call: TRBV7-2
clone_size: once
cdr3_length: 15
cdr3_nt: TGTGCCAGCAGCTTAGCGGGCTCGGGGGGGCCTGAAGCTTTCTTT
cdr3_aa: CASSLAGSGGPEAFF

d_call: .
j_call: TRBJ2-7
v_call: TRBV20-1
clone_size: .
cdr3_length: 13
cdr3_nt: TGCAGTGCTAGTCGGCGGTACGGGGACGAGCAGTACTTC
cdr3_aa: CSASRRYGDEQYF

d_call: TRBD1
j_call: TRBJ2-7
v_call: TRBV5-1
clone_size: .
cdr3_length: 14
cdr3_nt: TGCGCCAGCAGCTCTGGACAGGGAACCTACGAGCAGTACTTC
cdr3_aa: CASSSGQGTYEQYF

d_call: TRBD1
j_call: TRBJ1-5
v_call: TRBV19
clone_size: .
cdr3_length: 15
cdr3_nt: TGTGCCAGTAGTTCCTCCAGGGGGCTAAATCAGCCCCAGCATTTT
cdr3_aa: CASSSSRGLNQPQHF

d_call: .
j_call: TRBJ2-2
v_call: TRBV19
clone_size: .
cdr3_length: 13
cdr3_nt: TGTGCCAGTAGTATAGGTCGAGGCAGGGAGCTGTTTTTT
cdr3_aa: CASSIGRGRELFF

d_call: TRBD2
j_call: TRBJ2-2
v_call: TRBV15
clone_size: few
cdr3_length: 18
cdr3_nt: TGTGCCACCAGCAGAAGGGGACTAGCGAGTAGACACACCGGGGAGCTGTTTTTT
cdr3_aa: CATSRRGLASRHTGELFF

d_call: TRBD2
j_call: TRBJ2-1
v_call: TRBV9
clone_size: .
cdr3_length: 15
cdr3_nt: TGTGCCAGCAGCCAGGGACTAGCGGGAGACAATGAGCAGTTCTTC
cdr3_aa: CASSQGLAGDNEQFF

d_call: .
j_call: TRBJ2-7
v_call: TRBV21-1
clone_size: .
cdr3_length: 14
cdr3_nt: TGTGCCAGCCTCCCTAGCGGGAGTGGGCACGAGCAGTACTTC
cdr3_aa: CASLPSGSGHEQYF

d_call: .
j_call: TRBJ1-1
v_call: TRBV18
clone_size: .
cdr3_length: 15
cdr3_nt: TGTGCCAGCTCACGACGTGGGGGGGAAGGGACTGAAGCTTTCTTT
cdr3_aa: CASSRRGGEGTEAFF

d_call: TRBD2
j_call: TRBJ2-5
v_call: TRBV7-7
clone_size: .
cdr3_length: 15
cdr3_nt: TGTGCCAGCAGCTTATCGACTAGCGGGAGGGAGACCCAGTACTTC
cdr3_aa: CASSLSTSGRETQYF

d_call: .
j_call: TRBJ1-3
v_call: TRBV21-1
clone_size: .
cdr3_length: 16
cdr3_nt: TGTGCCAGCAGCAAAGCGGGACAGGGGGCTGGAAACACCATATATTTT
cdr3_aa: CASSKAGQGAGNTIYF

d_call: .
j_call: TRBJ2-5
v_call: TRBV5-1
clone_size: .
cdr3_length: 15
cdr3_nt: TGCGCCAGCAGCTTGGCGGGAGAGGTCGCAGAGACCCAGTACTTC
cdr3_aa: CASSLAGEVAETQYF

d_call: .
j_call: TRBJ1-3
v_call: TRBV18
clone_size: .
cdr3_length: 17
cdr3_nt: TGTGCCAGCTCACCGGGCCTTCGGGGGTCTGGTGGAAACACCATATATTTT
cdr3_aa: CASSPGLRGSGGNTIYF

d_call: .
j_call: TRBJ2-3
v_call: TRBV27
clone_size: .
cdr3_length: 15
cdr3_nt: TGTGCCAGCAGTTTATTCGGGTGGAGCACAGATACGCAGTATTTT
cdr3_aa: CASSLFGWSTDTQYF

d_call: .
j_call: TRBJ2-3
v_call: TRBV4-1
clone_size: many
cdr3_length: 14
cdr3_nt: TGCGCCAGCAGCCTGGCCCTTAGCACAGATACGCAGTATTTT
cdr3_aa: CASSLALSTDTQYF

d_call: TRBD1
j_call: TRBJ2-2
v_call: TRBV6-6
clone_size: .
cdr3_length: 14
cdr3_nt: TGTGCCGTGACGGGACAGAGTGCTACCGGGGAGCTGTTTTTT
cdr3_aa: CAVTGQSATGELFF

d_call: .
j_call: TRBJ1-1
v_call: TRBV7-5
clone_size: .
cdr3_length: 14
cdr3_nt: TGTGTCAGAAGCTTAGGAAGGCCGGGGACTGAAGCTTTCTTT
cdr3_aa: CVRSLGRPGTEAFF

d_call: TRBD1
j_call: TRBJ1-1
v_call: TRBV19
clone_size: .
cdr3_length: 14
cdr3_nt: TGTGCCAGTAGTAACAGACAGGGTCGGACTGAAGCTTTCTTT
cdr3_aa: CASSNRQGRTEAFF

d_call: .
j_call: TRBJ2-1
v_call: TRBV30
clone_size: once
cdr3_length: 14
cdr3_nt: TGTGCCTGGTCAACTACGGGCTCCTACAATGAGCAGTTCTTC
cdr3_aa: CAWSTTGSYNEQFF

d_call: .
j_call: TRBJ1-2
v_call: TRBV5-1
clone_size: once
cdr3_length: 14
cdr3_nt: TGCGCCAGCAGCTTGGATGCGGGGAGCTCCACAAAGGGCTTC
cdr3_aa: CASSLDAGSSTKGF

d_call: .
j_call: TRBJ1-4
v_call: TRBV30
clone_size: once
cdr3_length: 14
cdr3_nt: TGTGCCTGGGGGACGGACTCGACGGGGGAAAAACTGTTTTTT
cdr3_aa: CAWGTDSTGEKLFF

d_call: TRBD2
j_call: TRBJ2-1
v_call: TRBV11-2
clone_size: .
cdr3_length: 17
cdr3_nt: TGTGCCAGCAGACCAGGACTAGCGGGAGGGCGTTGGGATGAGCAGTTCTTC
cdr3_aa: CASRPGLAGGRWDEQFF

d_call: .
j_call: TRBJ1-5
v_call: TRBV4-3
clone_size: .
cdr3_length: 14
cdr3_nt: TGCGCCAGCAGCCAAGGACGGACACTGAGGCCCCAGCATTTT
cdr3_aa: CASSQGRTLRPQHF

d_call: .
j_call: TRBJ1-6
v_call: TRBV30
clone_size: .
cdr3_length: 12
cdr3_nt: TGTGCCTGGAGTTATTCCGGTTCACCCCTCCACTTT
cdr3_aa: CAWSYSGSPLHF

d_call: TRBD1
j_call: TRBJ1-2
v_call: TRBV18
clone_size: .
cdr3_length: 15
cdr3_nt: TGTGCCAGCTCACCAGCGGACAGGGGCTCGTATGGCTACACCTTC
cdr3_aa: CASSPADRGSYGYTF

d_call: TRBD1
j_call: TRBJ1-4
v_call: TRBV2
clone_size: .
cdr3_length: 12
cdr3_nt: TGTGCCAGCGTGGTGCAGGGGGGAAAACTGTTTTTT
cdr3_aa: CASVVQGGKLFF

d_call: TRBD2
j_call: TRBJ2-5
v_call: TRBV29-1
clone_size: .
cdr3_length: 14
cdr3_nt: TGCAGCGTCGTTAGCGGGAGGCCCCAAGAGACCCAGTACTTC
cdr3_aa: CSVVSGRPQETQYF

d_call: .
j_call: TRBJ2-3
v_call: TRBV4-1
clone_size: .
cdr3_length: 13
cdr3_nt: TGCGCCAGCAGCCAAGATTCCGGAGATACGCAGTATTTT
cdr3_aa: CASSQDSGDTQYF

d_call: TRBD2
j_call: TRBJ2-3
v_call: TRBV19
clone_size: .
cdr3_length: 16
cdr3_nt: TGTGCCAGTAGTATTCGTGGGGGACTAGCGTTCGATACGCAGTATTTT
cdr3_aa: CASSIRGGLAFDTQYF

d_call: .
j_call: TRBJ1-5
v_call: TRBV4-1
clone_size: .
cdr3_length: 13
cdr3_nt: TGCGCCAGCAGCCAAATACCCTCAGCGGCCCAGCATTTT
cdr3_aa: CASSQIPSAAQHF

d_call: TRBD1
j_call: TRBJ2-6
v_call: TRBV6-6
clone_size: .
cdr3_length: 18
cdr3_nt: TGTGCCAGCAGTCCGACAGGGGCTGGAACCTCTGGGGCCAACGTCCTGACTTTC
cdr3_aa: CASSPTGAGTSGANVLTF

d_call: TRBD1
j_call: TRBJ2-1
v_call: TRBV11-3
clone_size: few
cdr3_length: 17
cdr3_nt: TGTGCCAGCAGCCCGAGGAAGGGGGCGCGTTCCTACAATGAGCAGTTCTTC
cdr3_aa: CASSPRKGARSYNEQFF

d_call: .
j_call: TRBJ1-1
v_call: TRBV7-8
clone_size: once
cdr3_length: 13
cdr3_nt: TGTGCCAGCAGCTTAGCCCTCAACACTGAAGCTTTCTTT
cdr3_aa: CASSLALNTEAFF

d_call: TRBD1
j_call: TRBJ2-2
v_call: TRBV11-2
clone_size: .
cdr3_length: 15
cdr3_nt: TGTGCCAGCAGCTCCGGGACAGTATACACCGGGGAGCTGTTTTTT
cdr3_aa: CASSSGTVYTGELFF

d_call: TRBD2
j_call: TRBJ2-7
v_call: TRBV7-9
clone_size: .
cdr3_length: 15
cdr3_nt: TGTGCCAGCAGCTTAACTAGCGGGGGTCTCGGCGAGCAGTACTTC
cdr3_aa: CASSLTSGGLGEQYF

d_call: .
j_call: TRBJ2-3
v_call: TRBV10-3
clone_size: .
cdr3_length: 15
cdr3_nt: TGTGCCATCAGTGGTATAGCGCAAGCAACAGATACGCAGTATTTT
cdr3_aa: CAISGIAQATDTQYF

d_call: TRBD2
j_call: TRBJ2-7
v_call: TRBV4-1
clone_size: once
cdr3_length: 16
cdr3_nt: TGCGCCAGCAGCCAAGACCCGGGACTAGCGGGAGGTGAGCAGTACTTC
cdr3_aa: CASSQDPGLAGGEQYF

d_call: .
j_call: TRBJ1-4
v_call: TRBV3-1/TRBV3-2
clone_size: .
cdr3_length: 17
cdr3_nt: TGTGCCAGCAGCGCCCGACAGGAACCTGCAACTAATGAAAAACTGTTTTTT
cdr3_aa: CASSARQEPATNEKLFF

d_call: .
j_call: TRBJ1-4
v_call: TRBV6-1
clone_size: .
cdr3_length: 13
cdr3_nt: TGTGCCAGCAGTGAAGCCCGCCGGGAGAGACTGTTTTTT
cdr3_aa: CASSEARRERLFF

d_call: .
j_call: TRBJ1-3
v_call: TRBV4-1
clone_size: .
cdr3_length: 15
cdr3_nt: TGCGCCAGCAGCCATCAAGACACCTCTGGAAACACCATATATTTT
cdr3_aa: CASSHQDTSGNTIYF

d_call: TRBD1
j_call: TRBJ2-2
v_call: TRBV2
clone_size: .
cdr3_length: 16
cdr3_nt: TGTGCCAGCAGTGGACAGGGGGCTTTGAGTGGCGGGGAGCTGTTTTTT
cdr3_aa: CASSGQGALSGGELFF